The TCR beta chain under discussion was sequenced for a study of T-cell reconstitution after alpha-beta-depleted transplantation in children. The authors prepared the TCRbeta library with unique molecular identifiers. MiXCR, applied by TCRdb to the PCR reads, yields one record per CDR3 protein. Of around 530,000 distinct CDR3 sequences listed, 30% to 35% were seen once; the top ten hold 2% to 2.5%. The CDR3 runs to 16 residues. V was cut by 4 bases and J by 4 bases, with 18 bases left in between. The V gene's germline CDR1 is SGDLS and CDR2 YYNGEE. This specimen consisted of PBMCs from the stem cell graft donor, obtained from the stem cell graft. The source of this sequence is a human donor who donated a stem cell graft to a child with aplastic anemia. The chain uses TRBV9 and TRBJ1-3, with a tentative D call TRBD1 (6 bases). The CDR3 sequence: CASSISTGSFGNTIYF. The CDR3 DNA reads TGTGCCAGCAGCATCTCGACAGGCTCGTTCGGAAACACCATATATTTT.